The sequence of this T cell receptor beta chain was determined in a study of cytomegalovirus exposure and HLA in healthy donors. The data were produced by immunoSEQ multiplex PCR, yet TCRdb's version contains in-frame clones alone and is incomplete. Of about 160,000 clones listed, roughly 86% were seen once; the top ten hold approximately 10%. This CDR3 comprises 13 residues. Trimming left V 3 bases short and J 5 bases short, with 8 bases between. Per the germline V gene, CDR1 is LGHNT and CDR2 is FRNRAP. Sequenced sample: PBMCs. The chain joins TRBV12-5 to TRBJ1-5; no reliable D call. The origin of this receptor is a woman in her late teens or twenties in good health and CMV-seropositive. The CDR3 spells CASGLHPYQPQHF. DNA for the CDR3: TGTGCTAGTGGTTTACATCCTTATCAGCCCCAGCATTTT.